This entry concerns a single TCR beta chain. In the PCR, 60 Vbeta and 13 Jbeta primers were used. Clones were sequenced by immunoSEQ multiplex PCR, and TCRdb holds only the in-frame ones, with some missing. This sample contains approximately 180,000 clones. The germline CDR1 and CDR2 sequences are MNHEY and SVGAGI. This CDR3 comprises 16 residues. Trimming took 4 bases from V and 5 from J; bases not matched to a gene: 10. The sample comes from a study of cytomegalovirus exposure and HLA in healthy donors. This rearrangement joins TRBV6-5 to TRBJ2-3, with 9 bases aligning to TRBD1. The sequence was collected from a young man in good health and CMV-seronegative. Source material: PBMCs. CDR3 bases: TGTGCCAGCAGTTCGGTCGGGACAGGGTACGGAGATACGCAGTATTTT. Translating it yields CASSSVGTGYGDTQYF.